The T cell receptor (beta chain) described here comes from a study of CD8+CD57+ T cells in acquired aplastic anemia. Study context: Across the sorted CD4+ and CD8+ cells, DNA amounts averaged roughly 3 ug. Study results and limitations: Patients and controls had in common fewer than 30 CD8+ CDR3 sequences.

Genomic DNA served as template for TCR beta VDJ and CDR3 profiling. MiXCR was run by TCRdb on the reads, yielding one entry per CDR3 protein. The sample has under 200,000 distinct CDR3 sequences; 40% to 60% are singletons. Note on this clonotype: As yet, its antigen is unknown.

CDR3 length: 13 amino acids. V lost 5 bases and J lost 10; bases outside the gene matches: 6. Germline CDR1 and CDR2: LNHDA and SQIVND (reference sequence). Whoever was chosen for sequencing had shown CD8+CD57+ cell expansion by flow cytometry. The patients all had a severe acquired aplastic anemia diagnosis. The sequencing sample was made of sorted CD4+, CD8+, or CD8+CD57+ T cells (not recorded which) from PBMCs. The clonotype was recovered from a human donor with aplastic anemia. The chain employs TRBV19 and TRBJ2-1; TRBD1 aligns across 9 bases. CDR3 in amino acids: CASSAGQGGEQFF. In DNA, the CDR3 is TGTGCCAGTAGTGCGGGACAGGGTGGCGAGCAGTTCTTC.